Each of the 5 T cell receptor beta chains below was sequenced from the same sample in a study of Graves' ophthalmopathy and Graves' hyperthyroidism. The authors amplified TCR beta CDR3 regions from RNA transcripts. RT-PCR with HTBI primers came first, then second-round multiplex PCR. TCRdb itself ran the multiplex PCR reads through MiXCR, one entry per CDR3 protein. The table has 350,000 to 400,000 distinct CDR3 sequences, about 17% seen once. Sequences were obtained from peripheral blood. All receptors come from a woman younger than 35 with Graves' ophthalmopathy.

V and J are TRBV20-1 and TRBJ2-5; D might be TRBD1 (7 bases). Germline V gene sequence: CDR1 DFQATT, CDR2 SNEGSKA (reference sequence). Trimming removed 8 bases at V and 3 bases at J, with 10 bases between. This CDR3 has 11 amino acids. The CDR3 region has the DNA TGCAGTCTCAGGGGGGAAGAGACCCAGTACTTC. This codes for CSLRGEETQYF.

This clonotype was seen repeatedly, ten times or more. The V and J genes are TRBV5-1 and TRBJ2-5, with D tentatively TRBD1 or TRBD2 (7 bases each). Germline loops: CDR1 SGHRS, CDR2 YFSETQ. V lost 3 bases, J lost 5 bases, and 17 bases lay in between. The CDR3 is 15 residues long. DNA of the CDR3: TGCGCCAGCAGCTGGGGGGGACCACAGGGGGAGACCCAGTACTTC. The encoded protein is CASSWGGPQGETQYF.

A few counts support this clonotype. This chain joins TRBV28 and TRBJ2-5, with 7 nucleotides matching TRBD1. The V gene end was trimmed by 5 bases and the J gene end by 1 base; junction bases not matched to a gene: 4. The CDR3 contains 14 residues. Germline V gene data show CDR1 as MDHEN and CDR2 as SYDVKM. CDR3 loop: CASSDRDSQETQYF. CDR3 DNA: TGTGCCAGCAGTGACCGGGACAGCCAAGAGACCCAGTACTTC.

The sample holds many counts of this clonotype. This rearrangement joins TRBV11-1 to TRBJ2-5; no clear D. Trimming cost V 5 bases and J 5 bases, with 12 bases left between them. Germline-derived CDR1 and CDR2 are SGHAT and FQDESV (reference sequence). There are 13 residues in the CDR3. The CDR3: CASSLVLVETQYF. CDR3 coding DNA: TGTGCCAGCAGCCTTGTCCTCGTGGAGACCCAGTACTTC.

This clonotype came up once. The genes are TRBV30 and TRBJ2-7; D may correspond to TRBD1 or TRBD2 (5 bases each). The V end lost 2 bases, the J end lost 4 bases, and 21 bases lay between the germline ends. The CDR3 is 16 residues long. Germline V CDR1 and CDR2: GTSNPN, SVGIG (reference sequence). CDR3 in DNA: TGTGCCTGGAGTCAACCCAGGGAGACGGGGCCATACGAGCAGTACTTC. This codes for CAWSQPRETGPYEQYF.